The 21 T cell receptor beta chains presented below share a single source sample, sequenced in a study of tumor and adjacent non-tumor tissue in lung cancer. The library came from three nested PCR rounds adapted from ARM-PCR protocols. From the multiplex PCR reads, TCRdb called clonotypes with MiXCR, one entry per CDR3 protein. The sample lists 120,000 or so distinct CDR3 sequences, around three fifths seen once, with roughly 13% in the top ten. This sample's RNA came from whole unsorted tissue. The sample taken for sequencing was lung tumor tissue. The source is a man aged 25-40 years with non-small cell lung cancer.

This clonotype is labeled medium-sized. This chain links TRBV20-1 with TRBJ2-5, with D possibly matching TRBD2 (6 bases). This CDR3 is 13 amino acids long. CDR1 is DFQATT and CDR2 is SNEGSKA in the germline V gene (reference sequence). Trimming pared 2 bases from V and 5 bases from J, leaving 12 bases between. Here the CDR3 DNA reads TGCAGTGCTAGATGGAGGGGCCGGGAGACCCAGTACTTC. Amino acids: CSARWRGRETQYF.

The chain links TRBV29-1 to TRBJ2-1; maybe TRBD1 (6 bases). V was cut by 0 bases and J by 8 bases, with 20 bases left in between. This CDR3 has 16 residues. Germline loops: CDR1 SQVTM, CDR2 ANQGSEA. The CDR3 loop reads CSVEDQCQGFYDEQFF. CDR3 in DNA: TGCAGCGTTGAAGATCAGTGTCAGGGGTTTTACGATGAGCAGTTCTTC.

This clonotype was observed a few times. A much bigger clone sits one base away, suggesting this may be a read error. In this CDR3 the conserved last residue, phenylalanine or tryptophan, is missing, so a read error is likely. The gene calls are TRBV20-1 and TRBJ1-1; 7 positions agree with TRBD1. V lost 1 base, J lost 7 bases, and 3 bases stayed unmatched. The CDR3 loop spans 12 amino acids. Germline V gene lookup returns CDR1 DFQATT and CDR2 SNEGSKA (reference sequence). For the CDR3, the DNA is TGCAGTGCTAGAGCAGGGGGGAATGAAGCTTTCTCT. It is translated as CSARAGGNEAFS.

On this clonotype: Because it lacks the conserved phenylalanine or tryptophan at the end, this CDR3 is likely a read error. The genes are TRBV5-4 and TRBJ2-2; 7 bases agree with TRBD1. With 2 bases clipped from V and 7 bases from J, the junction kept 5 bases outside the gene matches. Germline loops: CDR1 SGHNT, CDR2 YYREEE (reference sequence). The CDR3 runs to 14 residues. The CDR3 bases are TGTGCCAGCAGCTTAGCACAGGGGCGCGGGGAGCTGTTTTAT. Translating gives CASSLAQGRGELFY.

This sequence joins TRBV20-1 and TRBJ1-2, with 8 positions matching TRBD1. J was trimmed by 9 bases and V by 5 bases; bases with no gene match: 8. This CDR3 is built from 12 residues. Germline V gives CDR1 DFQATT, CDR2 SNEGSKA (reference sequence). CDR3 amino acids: CSAPDRVLSYTF. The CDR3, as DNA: TGCAGTGCTCCGGACAGGGTGCTTAGCTACACCTTC.

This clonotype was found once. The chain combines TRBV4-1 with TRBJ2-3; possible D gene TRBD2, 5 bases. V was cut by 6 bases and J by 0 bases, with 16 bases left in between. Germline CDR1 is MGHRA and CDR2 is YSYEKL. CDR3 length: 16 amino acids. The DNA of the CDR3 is TGCGCCAGCAGGCTCAGTGACTATCAGAGCACAGATACGCAGTATTTT. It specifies CASRLSDYQSTDTQYF.

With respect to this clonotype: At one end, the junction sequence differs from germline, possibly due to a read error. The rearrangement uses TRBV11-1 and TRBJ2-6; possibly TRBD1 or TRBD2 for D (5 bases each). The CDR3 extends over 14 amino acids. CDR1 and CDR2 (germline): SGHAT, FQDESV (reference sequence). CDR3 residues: CVSSLLSGGNVLTF. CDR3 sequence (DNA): TGTGTCAGCAGCTTACTCTCTGGGGGCAACGTCCTGACTTTC.

In DNA, the CDR3 is TGCGCCAGCAGCCACTGCAGGGGTAACTCAGATACGCAGTATTTT. Residues: CASSHCRGNSDTQYF. The chain couples TRBV4-3 to TRBJ2-3, with a tentative D call TRBD1 (6 bases). Trimming took 3 bases from V and 4 from J, leaving 14 bases between them. Looked up from germline, CDR1 is LGHNA and CDR2 is YSLEER. The CDR3 is 15 residues long.

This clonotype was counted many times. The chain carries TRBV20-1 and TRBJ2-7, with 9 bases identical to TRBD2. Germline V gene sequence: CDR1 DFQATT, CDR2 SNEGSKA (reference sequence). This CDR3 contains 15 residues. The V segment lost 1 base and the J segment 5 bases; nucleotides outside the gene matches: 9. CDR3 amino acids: CSARGVGGRADEQYF. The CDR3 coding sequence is TGCAGTGCTAGAGGGGTCGGCGGGAGGGCCGACGAGCAGTACTTC.

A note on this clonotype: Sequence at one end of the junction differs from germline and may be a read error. In DNA, the CDR3 is TGTAGTGCTAGATCGGCGGAGGGGTACAATGAGCAGTTCTTC. The encoded protein is CSARSAEGYNEQFF. The chain is built from TRBV20-1 and TRBJ2-1; TRBD2 is a possible D gene (6 bases). This CDR3 spans 14 amino acids. Per germline, CDR1 DFQATT and CDR2 SNEGSKA (reference sequence).

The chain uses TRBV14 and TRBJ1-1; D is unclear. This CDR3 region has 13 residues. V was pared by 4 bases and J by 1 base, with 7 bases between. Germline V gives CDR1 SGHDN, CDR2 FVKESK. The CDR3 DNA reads TGTGCCAGCAGCCCCGACTCGAACACTGAAGCTTTCTTT. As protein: CASSPDSNTEAFF.

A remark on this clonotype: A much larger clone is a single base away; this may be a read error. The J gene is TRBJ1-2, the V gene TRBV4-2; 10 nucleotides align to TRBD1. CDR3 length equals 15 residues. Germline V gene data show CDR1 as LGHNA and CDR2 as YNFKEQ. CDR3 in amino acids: CVSSRGMDRGNGYTF. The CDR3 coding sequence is TGTGTCAGCAGCCGAGGAATGGACAGGGGGAATGGCTACACCTTC.

The DNA of the CDR3 is TGCAGTGTCCAGGGGGTGAGAACTGAAGCTTTCTTT. Amino acid sequence: CSVQGVRTEAFF. V is TRBV20-1 and J is TRBJ1-1; 7 nucleotides match TRBD1. Trimming removed 7 bases from V and 5 bases from J; junction bases left unmatched: 7. From germline, CDR1 is DFQATT and CDR2 SNEGSKA (reference sequence). The CDR3 runs 12 residues.

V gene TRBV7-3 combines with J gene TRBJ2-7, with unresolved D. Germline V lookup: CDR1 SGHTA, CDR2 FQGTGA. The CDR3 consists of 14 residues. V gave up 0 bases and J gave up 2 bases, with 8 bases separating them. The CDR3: CASSLTSGTYEQYF. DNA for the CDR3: TGTGCCAGCAGCTTAACTAGTGGGACCTACGAGCAGTACTTC.

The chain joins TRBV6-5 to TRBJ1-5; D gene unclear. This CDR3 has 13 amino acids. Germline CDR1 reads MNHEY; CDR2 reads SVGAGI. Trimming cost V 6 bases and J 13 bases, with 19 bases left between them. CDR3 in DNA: TGTGCCAGCAGCTCAAATAGCAATCAGTCACAGCATTTT. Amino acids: CASSSNSNQSQHF.

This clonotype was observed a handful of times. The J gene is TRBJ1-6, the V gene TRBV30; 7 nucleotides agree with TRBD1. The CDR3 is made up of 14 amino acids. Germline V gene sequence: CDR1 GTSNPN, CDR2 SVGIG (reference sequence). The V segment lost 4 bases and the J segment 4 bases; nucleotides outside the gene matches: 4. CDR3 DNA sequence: TGTGCCTGGAACGACAGGGTGTATAATTCACCCCTCCACTTT. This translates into CAWNDRVYNSPLHF.

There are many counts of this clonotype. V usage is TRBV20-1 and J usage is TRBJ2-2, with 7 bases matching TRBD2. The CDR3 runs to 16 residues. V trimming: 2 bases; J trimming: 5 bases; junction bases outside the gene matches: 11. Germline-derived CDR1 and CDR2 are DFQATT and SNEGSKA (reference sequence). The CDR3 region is CSARPPTAGRTGELFF. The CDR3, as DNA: TGCAGTGCTAGACCCCCGACAGCGGGAAGGACCGGGGAGCTGTTTTTT.

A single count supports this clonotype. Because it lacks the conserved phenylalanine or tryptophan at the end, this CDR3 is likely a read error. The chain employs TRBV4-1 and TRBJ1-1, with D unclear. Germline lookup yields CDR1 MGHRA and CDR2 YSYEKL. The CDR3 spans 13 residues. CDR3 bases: TGCGCCATCAGCCAAGGCTCAGTTACTGAAGCTTTCCTT. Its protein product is CAISQGSVTEAFL.

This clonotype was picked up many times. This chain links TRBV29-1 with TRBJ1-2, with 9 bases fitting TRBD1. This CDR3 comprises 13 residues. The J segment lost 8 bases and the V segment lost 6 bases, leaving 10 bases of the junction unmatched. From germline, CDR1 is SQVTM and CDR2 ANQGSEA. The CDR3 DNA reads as TGCAGCGTGGGACAGGGTGGACCCTGGGGCTACACCTTC. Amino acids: CSVGQGGPWGYTF.

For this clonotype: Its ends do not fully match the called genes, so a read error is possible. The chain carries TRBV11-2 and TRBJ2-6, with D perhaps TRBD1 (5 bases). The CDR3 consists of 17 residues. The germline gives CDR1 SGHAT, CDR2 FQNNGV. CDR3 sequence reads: CASSLLAQRSGANVLAF. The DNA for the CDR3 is TGTGCCAGCAGCTTGCTCGCCCAGCGATCTGGGGCCAACGTCCTGGCTTTC.

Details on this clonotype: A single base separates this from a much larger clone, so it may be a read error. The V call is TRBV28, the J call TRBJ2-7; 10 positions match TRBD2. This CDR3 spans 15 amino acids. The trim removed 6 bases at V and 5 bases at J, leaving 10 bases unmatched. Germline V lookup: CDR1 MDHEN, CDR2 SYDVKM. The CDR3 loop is CASRDLAGESNEQYF. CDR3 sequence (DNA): TGTGCCAGCAGGGATCTAGCGGGAGAGTCTAACGAGCAGTACTTC.